This T cell receptor (beta chain) was observed in a study of T cell repertoires in cytomegalovirus infection (dated by TCRdb to the late 2010s). Looking at the study overall: Donor HLA type was relevant to the analysis, because carriage of CMV infection together with the matching HLA type was indicated by public TCR beta signatures. Study-wide findings and limitations: Carriers of CMV infection plus the relevant HLA type were discriminated by the cumulative frequency of public TCR beta family members in the study cohort and in an independent 352-donor cohort. The ex vivo response was dominated by HLA-C-restricted CMV-specific TCR beta clonotypes, which also provided the single most frequent clonotype in two of eight donors.

CDR1 and CDR2 (LGHNA, YNFKEQ) derive from the germline V gene. The CDR3 sequence holds 15 residues, the cysteine and phenylalanine included. Here the CDR3 DNA is all that survives: 45 bases in frame from base 1. From V the trimming removes 5 bases and from J it removes 9 bases, while the gene matches leave 11 bases of the junction unaccounted for. Of note for this clonotype: The clone's antigen remains unknown. Base qualities are not at hand, and no much larger clone is one base apart.

TCRdb shows the sequencer as Illumina HiSeq 1500. The public reads were reanalyzed by TCRdb: fastp trimming at Q25, MiXCR alignment, in-frame beta chains only. A single entry per CDR3 protein holds the most common genes and DNA from its merged rows. This sample comprises over 300,000 distinct CDR3 sequences, roughly 15% of them detected only once. The ten largest make up around 11% of the sample. The sequence is built from TRBV4-2 and TRBJ2-1, and TRBD2 matches 9 of the central bases. The sequencing sample was made of PBMCs. This TCR was sampled from a human donor in good health (CMV status not recorded). Some clones in this sample may be carry-over from other donors' samples. The bases read TGTGCCAGCAGCTCTAGCGGGGCCGGGGGGGGTGAGCAGTTCTTC. Its translation is CASSSSGAGGGEQFF.